The entry below gives a single TCR beta chain sequence along with its context. Its antigen is unknown. One junction end disagrees with the germline gene, perhaps due to a read error. This sample is drawn from a study of blood T cells in healthy people across ages. Findings and caveats of the study: A strong correlation between TCR beta diversity and naive T cell percentage was seen. Diversity was estimated from one million T cells, and these estimates were considered underestimates.

Then a second PCR, running about 6 to 11 cycles, was carried out with a sample-barcoded 5' primer and a J-beta primer mix. TCRdb fed the 5' RACE reads into MiXCR, producing one record per CDR3 protein. This sample has 1.5 million to 2 million distinct CDR3 sequences, with roughly two fifths found just once. For every donor, a draw yielded approximately 9.9 milliliters of peripheral blood. Per sample, at least 5 micrograms of total RNA were extracted. This CDR3 spans 15 amino acids. Per germline, CDR1 SGHVS and CDR2 FQNEAQ. The sequencing input was blood. The genes are TRBV7-8 and TRBJ1-2; 10 bases fit TRBD1. The receptor was isolated from a human donor in good health. The CDR3 loop reads CVSNPGTGALYGYTF. CDR3 nucleotides: TGTGTCAGCAACCCAGGGACAGGGGCTCTCTATGGCTACACCTTC.